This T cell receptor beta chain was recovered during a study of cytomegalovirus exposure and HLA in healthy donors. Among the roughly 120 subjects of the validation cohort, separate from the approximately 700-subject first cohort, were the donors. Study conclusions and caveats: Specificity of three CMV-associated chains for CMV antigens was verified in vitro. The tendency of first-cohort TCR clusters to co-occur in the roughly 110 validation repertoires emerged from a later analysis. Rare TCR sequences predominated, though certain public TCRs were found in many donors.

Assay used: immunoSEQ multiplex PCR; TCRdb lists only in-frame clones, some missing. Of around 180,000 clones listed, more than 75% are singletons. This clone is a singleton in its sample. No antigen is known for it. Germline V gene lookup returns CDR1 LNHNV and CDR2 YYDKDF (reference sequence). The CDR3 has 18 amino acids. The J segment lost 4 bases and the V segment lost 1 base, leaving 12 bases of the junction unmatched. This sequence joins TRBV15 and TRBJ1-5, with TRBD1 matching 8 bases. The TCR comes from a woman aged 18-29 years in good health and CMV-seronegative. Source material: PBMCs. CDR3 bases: TGTGCCACCAGCAGAGTCGGAGACAGGGGAATTTGGAATCAGCCCCAGCATTTT. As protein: CATSRVGDRGIWNQPQHF.